The following is a T cell receptor (beta chain) sequence with its context. Its antigen remains unidentified. The CDR3 runs 17 residues. V trimming: 5 bases; J trimming: 0 bases; junction bases outside the gene matches: 13. Germline CDR1 reads DFQATT; CDR2 reads SNEGSKA (reference sequence). TCRdb reprocessed the RT-PCR reads with MiXCR, giving one entry per CDR3 protein. The data hold roughly 500,000 distinct CDR3 sequences, with 25% observed a single time. The data are from a study of response to subunit inactivated influenza vaccine. Overall study results and limits: New T cells are recruited in small numbers by each seasonal influenza vaccination, according to the authors' suggestion.

V usage is TRBV20-1 and J usage is TRBJ2-7; TRBD2 aligns across 10 bases. Source: CD4+ T cells sorted from PBMCs, taken 5 days after vaccination. The clonotype was recovered from a man aged 45-65 years who received an inactivated influenza vaccine. CDR3 amino acids: CSADRVGRLAGSYEQYF. The CDR3 DNA follows: TGCAGTGCTGACAGGGTGGGGAGACTAGCGGGCTCCTACGAGCAGTACTTC.